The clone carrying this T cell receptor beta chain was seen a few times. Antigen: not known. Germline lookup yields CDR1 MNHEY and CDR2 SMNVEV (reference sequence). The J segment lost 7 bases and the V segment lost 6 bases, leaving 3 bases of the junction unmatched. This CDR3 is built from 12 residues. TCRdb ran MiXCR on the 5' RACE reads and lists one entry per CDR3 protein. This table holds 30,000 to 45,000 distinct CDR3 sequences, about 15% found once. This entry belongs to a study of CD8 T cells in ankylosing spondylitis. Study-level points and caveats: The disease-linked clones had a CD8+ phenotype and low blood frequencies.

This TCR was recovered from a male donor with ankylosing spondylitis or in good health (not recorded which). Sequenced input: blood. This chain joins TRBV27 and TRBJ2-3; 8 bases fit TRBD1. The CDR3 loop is CASSQGAYTQYF. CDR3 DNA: TGTGCCAGCAGCCAGGGGGCATATACGCAGTATTTT.